These T cell receptor beta chains were read from a single sample in a study of regulatory T cells in long-lasting Graves disease. TCRdb processed the multiplex PCR reads anew with MiXCR; each CDR3 protein has one entry. The sample yields 450,000 to 600,000 distinct CDR3 sequences, roughly 13% seen once. These data also featured in a second study, about T cells in Graves' hyperthyroidism and ophthalmopathy.

This specimen consisted of peripheral blood mononuclear cells (PBMCs), obtained at new diagnosis, from a patient treated with antithyroid drugs. The receptors shown here come from a man aged 25 to 45 with Graves disease. Both conserved end residues are part of each CDR3. A D gene is named only where the DNA matches it firmly. Where a row states a size, it is once, few, many or the class of an expanded clone; other rows omit it.

>-|TRBJ2-5|TRBV30|many
CAWSVGLSGGTQYF
TGTGCCTGGAGTGTAGGTCTGTCCGGGGGGACCCAGTACTTC
>-|TRBJ1-1|TRBV5-1|many
CASSFSTQGNANTEAFF
TGCGCCAGCAGCTTCTCGACTCAGGGAAACGCCAACACTGAAGCTTTCTTT
>-|TRBJ1-1|TRBV7-8|-
CASSLRRGQENTEAFF
TGTGCCAGCAGCTTGCGCCGGGGGCAGGAGAACACTGAAGCTTTCTTT
>-|TRBJ2-2|TRBV29-1|few
CSVESPGAAGTGELFF
TGCAGCGTTGAAAGTCCAGGGGCGGCCGGAACCGGGGAGCTGTTTTTT
>-|TRBJ1-1|TRBV3-1|many
CASSQEVLRGTEAFF
TGTGCCAGCAGCCAAGAGGTGCTGCGGGGCACTGAAGCTTTCTTT
>TRBD1|TRBJ2-5|TRBV20-1|-
CSAAGGTGETQYF
TGCAGTGCAGCAGGGGGCACTGGGGAGACCCAGTACTTC
>TRBD1|TRBJ2-7|TRBV27|-
CASSLTTGVSLYF
TGTGCCAGCAGTTTGACGACAGGGGTCTCCCTCTACTTC
>-|TRBJ2-7|TRBV25-1|-
CASSEGGDTGVYEQYF
TGTGCCAGCAGTGAGGGAGGGGACACGGGGGTCTACGAGCAGTACTTC
>-|TRBJ2-7|TRBV4-2|-
CASRIGLEAVEQYF
TGTGCCAGCCGCATCGGCCTAGAGGCAGTCGAGCAGTACTTC
>-|TRBJ2-5|TRBV12-3/TRBV12-4|-
CASSLTQEIETQYF
TGTGCCAGCAGTTTAACTCAGGAGATAGAGACCCAGTACTTC
>TRBD2|TRBJ2-1|TRBV7-2|few
CASSLVAGGEQFF
TGTGCCAGCAGCTTAGTAGCGGGCGGGGAGCAGTTCTTC
>TRBD2|TRBJ2-7|TRBV2|-
CASRGLQTSGSYEQYF
TGTGCCAGCAGGGGACTTCAGACTAGCGGGAGCTACGAGCAGTACTTC
>-|TRBJ2-3|TRBV29-1|many
CSGTPGSSSTDTQYF
TGCAGCGGCACTCCCGGATCTTCTAGCACAGATACGCAGTATTTT
>-|TRBJ2-1|TRBV19|few
CASSKITAGNEQFF
TGTGCCAGTAGTAAAATCACTGCGGGAAATGAGCAGTTCTTC
>-|TRBJ2-2|TRBV20-1|-
CSARPRGGPGELFF
TGCAGTGCTAGACCCAGGGGGGGCCCCGGGGAGCTGTTTTTT
>TRBD1|TRBJ2-7|TRBV6-1|many
CASSELPSGGNYEQYF
TGTGCCAGCAGTGAACTCCCTTCAGGGGGTAACTACGAGCAGTACTTC
>-|TRBJ2-3|TRBV20-1|many
CSTLLSSTDTQYF
TGCAGTACCCTTCTTTCTAGCACAGATACGCAGTATTTT
>-|TRBJ2-2|TRBV11-3|many
CASSPPEGEITGELFF
TGTGCCAGCAGCCCTCCGGAGGGGGAAATCACCGGGGAGCTGTTTTTT
>-|TRBJ2-2|TRBV10-3|many
CAIGGRPGELFF
TGTGCCATCGGCGGCCGACCCGGGGAGCTGTTTTTT
>-|TRBJ2-1|TRBV2|many
CARRAGARDEQFF
TGTGCCAGAAGGGCAGGGGCGCGGGATGAGCAGTTCTTC
>-|TRBJ1-6|TRBV10-3|many
CAISDRVGNSPLHF
TGTGCCATCAGTGACAGGGTTGGGAATTCACCCCTCCACTTT
>-|TRBJ2-5|TRBV20-1|few
CSATPGRMPETQYF
TGCAGTGCTACCCCCGGTCGGATGCCGGAGACCCAGTACTTC
>TRBD1|TRBJ2-4|TRBV10-3|many
CATGTGRGGNIQYF
TGTGCCACTGGGACAGGGCGTGGGGGAAACATTCAGTACTTC
>-|TRBJ1-2|TRBV20-1|many
CSASSGPHTRGYTF
TGCAGTGCCAGCTCCGGGCCCCATACGAGAGGCTACACCTTC
>TRBD1|TRBJ2-2|TRBV5-1|-
CASSLDGQGAELNTGELFF
TGCGCCAGCAGCTTGGACGGACAGGGGGCGGAATTAAACACCGGGGAGCTGTTTTTT
>TRBD1|TRBJ1-2|TRBV12-5|many
CASGSPRDRVDYGYTF
TGTGCTAGTGGTTCGCCCCGGGACAGGGTAGACTATGGCTACACCTTC
>-|TRBJ1-6|TRBV2|many
CASSGPGGSYNSPLHF
TGTGCCAGCAGTGGTCCCGGGGGCTCCTATAATTCACCCCTCCACTTT
>-|TRBJ2-7|TRBV14|-
CASSQDSGRISYEQYF
TGTGCCAGCAGCCAAGACTCGGGACGGATCTCCTACGAGCAGTACTTC
>TRBD2|TRBJ2-7|TRBV6-1|few
CASSTWGAGGPYEQYF
TGTGCCAGCAGTACTTGGGGAGCGGGAGGGCCCTACGAGCAGTACTTC
>TRBD1|TRBJ1-2|TRBV5-1|few
CASSITTGGNYGYTF
TGCGCCAGCAGCATCACGACAGGGGGCAACTATGGCTACACCTTC
>-|TRBJ2-5|TRBV5-1|many
CASSLDRGTAKTQYF
TGCGCCAGCAGCTTGGATCGGGGAACAGCGAAGACCCAGTACTTC
>-|TRBJ1-5|TRBV6-1|few
CASSEEGQLSNQPQHF
TGTGCCAGCAGTGAGGAGGGACAACTTAGCAATCAGCCCCAGCATTTT
>TRBD2|TRBJ2-1|TRBV7-8|-
CASSSGGLAAYNEQFF
TGTGCCAGCAGCTCGGGTGGACTAGCGGCCTACAATGAGCAGTTCTTC
>-|TRBJ1-2|TRBV27|many
CASSTGTSVDYTF
TGTGCCAGCAGTACCGGGACCTCAGTTGACTACACCTTC
>TRBD2|TRBJ2-1|TRBV18|few
CASTGPGLADTRKYNEQFF
TGTGCCAGCACTGGGCCGGGACTAGCGGACACGAGAAAATACAATGAGCAGTTCTTC
>-|TRBJ2-5|TRBV28|-
CASHPAGGETQYF
TGTGCCAGCCACCCGGCAGGGGGGGAGACCCAGTACTTC
>-|TRBJ2-7|TRBV20-1|few
CSARDETDYEQYF
TGCAGTGCTAGAGATGAGACGGACTACGAGCAGTACTTC
>TRBD2|TRBJ2-3|TRBV13|-
CASSTTSGFRGTDTQYF
TGTGCCAGCAGCACCACTAGCGGTTTCCGTGGCACAGATACGCAGTATTTT
>TRBD2|TRBJ2-3|TRBV5-1|many
CASSLAGGPAADTQYF
TGCGCCAGCAGCTTGGCGGGAGGCCCAGCGGCAGATACGCAGTATTTT